One T cell receptor (beta chain) is described in this entry. This clone was observed a handful of times. Its antigen is still unknown. No base-level quality is on record; no much larger clone is a single base apart. TCRbeta CDR3 regions were amplified from genomic DNA by means of the immunoSEQ Assay, a bias-controlled multiplex PCR. The original methods were these. The number of nucleated cells in each sample was estimated from the amplification of reference gene primers within the assay. To quantify the absolute abundance of each unique TCRbeta CDR3 rearrangement, sequence reads were collapsed and filtered. For each sample, productive Simpson clonality was calculated by taking the square root of Simpson's diversity index across productive rearrangements. TCRdb re-hosts the immuneACCESS table, in-frame sequences only. Its copies lack some clones; in the studies checked, an unresolved V gene accounts for under half of them, and the cause for the rest is not known. V, J and clone size reflect that table, while D and trimming were determined from the DNA. Recorded for this sample are fewer than 200,000 clones; around 80% of them occurred a single time. The ten largest clones represent over 15% of the sample.

This sample stems from a study of blood T cell repertoires in COVID-19 (TCRdb year 2020). Regarding the study in general: Recovered participants in ImmuneRACE Cohort 3 were defined by two consecutive negative NP/OP PCR tests, clearance by a healthcare professional, or resolution of symptoms. Samples covering the acute and convalescent phases of COVID-19 were provided by collaborators in the United States, Italy and Spain. The prospective study material was composed of cDNA or gDNA derived from T cells, B-cell-depleted T cells, or PBMCs. Subjects who had been exposed to COVID-19, were actively infected with it, or had recovered from it provided the deeply sampled blood TCRbeta repertoires that made up the dataset. The repertoires were made available in a free public database intended to serve as a resource for research on the immune response to SARS-CoV-2. Samples were obtained from the ongoing ImmuneRACE study (first 160 participants) and from about 1,300 subjects provided by 6 global collaborators. Sample metadata almost always included a de-identified subject ID, COVID-19 status, age in years and sex. HLA class I and class II types, where available, came from metadata supplied by the sample provider rather than from assay-based typing. Here is what the overall study found, with its caveats: The quantity of clinical and demographic metadata differed by source and by participant and was supplied without curation.

Participants in the prospective study were enrolled through a virtual design, were aged about 18 to 100 years, and lived in roughly 26 United States geographic areas. In the prospective study, cohorts were assigned on the basis of participant-reported clinical history obtained from a screening survey and a study questionnaire. In the prospective study, mobile phlebotomists collected whole blood, serum and a nasopharyngeal or oropharyngeal swab from each participant. Prospective study participants could optionally give additional blood draws and questionnaires over a roughly 2-month period. Prospective study blood samples were shipped either frozen or at room temperature before DNA extraction. Sequencing used PBMCs or T cells enriched from blood (not recorded which). The sequence came from a woman aged 70 to 79 in a cohort exposed to, infected with or recovered from COVID-19 (not recorded which).

The CDR3 protein: CATSRGDTDYEQYF. The nucleotide sequence reads TGTGCCACCAGCAGGGGGGACACTGACTACGAGCAGTACTTC. Recombination joined TRBV15 with TRBJ2-7, with TRBD1 tentatively as D gene (6 bases match). The CDR3 runs 14 residues from the cysteine to the phenylalanine. Only CDR3 DNA is held: 42 bases, read in frame from base 1. V is reduced by 3 bases and J by 3 bases, leaving a spacing of 12 bases between them. As encoded in the germline V gene (reference sequence), CDR1 is LNHNV while CDR2 is YYDKDF.